Following are 8 T cell receptor beta chains from one sample sequenced in a study of tissue T cells after allogeneic stem cell transplantation. The time point here: mouse harvest day 7 after allogeneic transplant. The graft held 10^6 splenic CD5+ T cells and 10^7 T-cell-depleted bone marrow cells. Sequencing used immunoSEQ multiplex PCR; TCRdb keeps in-frame clones, though not all of them. Seen here are approximately 7,800 clones, 45% to 55% observed once, and the top ten hold 3.5% to 4%. The sequencing sample was made of gut tissue. The receptors here all came from a female BALB/c mouse given C57BL/6 T cells with graft-versus-host disease after an allogeneic hematopoietic cell transplant.

Notes on this clone: Germline and genes here are mouse. The read terminates 1 residue ahead of where the CDR3 ends, so the germline J gene completes it. J is TRBJ2-7 and V is TRBV26; tentative D call: TRBD1 (6 bases). The CDR3 contains 13 residues. The V gene lost 6 bases and the J gene lost 0 bases, with 9 bases spanning the gap. Germline CDR1 and CDR2: KGHPV and FQNQEV (reference sequence). The CDR3 sequence is CASSRTVSYEQYF. The sequenced part of the CDR3 DNA is TGTGCCAGCAGCCGGACAGTCTCCTATGAACAGTAC.

Notes on this clone: The listed genes are named as in mouse. CDR3 residues: CASSLGGPANSDYTF. CDR3 DNA (partial): TGTGCCAGCAGTCTGGGAGGGCCCGCAAACTCCGACTACACC. J is TRBJ1-2 and V is TRBV26; D not certain. The read ends 1 residue shy of where the CDR3 ends; the end is completed using the germline J gene. CDR1 is KGHPV, CDR2 FQNQEV, per germline (reference sequence). The CDR3 loop spans 15 amino acids. V lost 2 bases and J lost 0, with 10 bases in between.

In regard to this clone: The gene symbols are mouse symbols. The sequence runs out 1 residue before the end of the CDR3; the remainder is reconstructed from the germline J gene. The chain recombines TRBV23 with TRBJ1-5; the DNA was not compared with TRBD1, the D call given in the table. The CDR3 has 15 residues. Germline values: CDR1 KGHTA, CDR2 FQNQQP. Incomplete CDR3 DNA: TGCTCCAGCAGTCAATCCCCAAATAACAACCAGGCTCCGCTT. As protein: CSSSQSPNNNQAPL. The whole CDR3 reads CSSSQSPNNNQAPLF.

Notes on this clone: Gene names and germline refer to mouse. The DNA ends 1 residue before the CDR3 does, and the rest of the CDR3 is filled in from the germline J gene. This chain links TRBV3 with TRBJ1-3; D not resolved. There are 14 residues in the CDR3. Germline CDR1 SNHLY, CDR2 FYNGKV (reference sequence). Trimming left V 5 bases short and J 0 bases short, with 8 bases between. CDR3 loop: CASSNKLSGNTLYF. Incomplete CDR3 DNA: TGTGCCAGCAGCAACAAACTTTCTGGAAATACGCTCTAT.

The table lists this clone with a few counts. These gene names are mouse names. The read ends 1 residue shy of where the CDR3 ends; the end is completed using the germline J gene. The same CDR3 is also encoded by other DNA sequences in this sample. The rearrangement joins TRBV26 to TRBJ1-2; perhaps TRBD1 as D (5 bases). CDR3 size: 13 residues. Trimming removed 2 bases at V and 4 bases at J, with 8 bases between. Germline assignment: CDR1 KGHPV and CDR2 FQNQEV (reference sequence). The CDR3 loop is CASSLGGGSDYTF. CDR3 DNA (partial): TGTGCCAGCAGTCTGGGGGGAGGCTCCGACTACACC.

This clone was observed a few times. Any gene name here is a mouse gene name. The read ends 1 residue early relative to the CDR3; the germline J gene fills the gap. This sequence joins TRBV15 and TRBJ2-7; possibly TRBD2 for D (6 bases). The CDR3 has 13 amino acids. The V end was cut by 4 bases, the J end by 6 bases, with 13 bases between. Germline CDR1 reads SGHND; CDR2 reads FRSKSL. The CDR3 loop reads CASSSSGVGEQYF. CDR3 DNA, as far as it was read: TGTGCCAGCAGTTCCTCTGGGGTTGGTGAACAGTAC.

There are a few counts of this clone. The germline and genes are mouse ones. The read comes to an end 1 residue before the CDR3 does, leaving the germline J gene to fill in the end. V and J are TRBV26 and TRBJ2-7; D call uncertain. Between the trimmed V and J ends, which lost 0 bases and 7 bases, there was a span of 4 bases. The CDR3 is made up of 11 amino acids. CDR1 and CDR2 (germline): KGHPV, FQNQEV (reference sequence). The part of the CDR3 DNA that was read is TGTGCCAGCAGTCTGTCGTGGGAACAGTAC. It encodes CASSLSWEQY. The whole CDR3 sequence is CASSLSWEQYF. The entire variable domain, with the rest obtained from reference TRBV26 and TRBJ2-7, is as follows: NSKVIQTPRYLVKGQGQKAKMRCIPEKGHPVVFWYQQNKNNEFKFLINFQNQEVLQQIDMTEKRFSAECPSNSPCSLEIQSSEAGDSALYLCASSLSWEQYFGPGTRLTVL.

In the case of this clone: The genes and germline here are from mouse. The CDR3 end is not reached by the read, which stops 1 residue before it; the germline J gene fills it in. This rearrangement joins TRBV31 to TRBJ1-3; no firm D call. V was cut by 3 bases and J by 0 bases, with 9 bases left in between. In germline, CDR1 is GKSSPN, CDR2 SITVG. This CDR3 has 14 residues. Here the CDR3 reads CAWSLSLSGNTLYF. The sequenced part of the CDR3 DNA is TGTGCCTGGAGCCTCAGTCTTTCTGGAAATACGCTCTAT.